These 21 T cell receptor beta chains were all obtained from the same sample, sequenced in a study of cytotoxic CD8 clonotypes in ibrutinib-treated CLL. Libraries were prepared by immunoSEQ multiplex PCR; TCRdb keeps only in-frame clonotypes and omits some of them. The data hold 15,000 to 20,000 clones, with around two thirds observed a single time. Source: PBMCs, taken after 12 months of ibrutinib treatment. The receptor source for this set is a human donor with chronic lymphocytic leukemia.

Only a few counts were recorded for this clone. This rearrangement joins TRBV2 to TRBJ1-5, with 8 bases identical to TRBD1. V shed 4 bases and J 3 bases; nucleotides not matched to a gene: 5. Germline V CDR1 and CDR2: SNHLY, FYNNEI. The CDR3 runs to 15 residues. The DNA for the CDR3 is TGTGCCAGCAGTGGACAGGGGAGGAACAATCAGCCCCAGCATTTT. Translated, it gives CASSGQGRNNQPQHF.

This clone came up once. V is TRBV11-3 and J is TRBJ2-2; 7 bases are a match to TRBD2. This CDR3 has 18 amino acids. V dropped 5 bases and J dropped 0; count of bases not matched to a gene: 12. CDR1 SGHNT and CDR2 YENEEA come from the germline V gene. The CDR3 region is CASSLRDYTLPNTGELFF. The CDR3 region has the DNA TGTGCCAGCAGCCTCCGGGACTACACACTCCCGAACACCGGGGAGCTGTTTTTT.

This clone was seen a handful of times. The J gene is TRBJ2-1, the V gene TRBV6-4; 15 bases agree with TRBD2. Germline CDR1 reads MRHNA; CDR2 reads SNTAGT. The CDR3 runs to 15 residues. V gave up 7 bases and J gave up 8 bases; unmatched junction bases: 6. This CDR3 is CASTGLAGGPDEQFF. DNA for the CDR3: TGTGCCAGCACCGGACTAGCGGGAGGGCCGGATGAGCAGTTCTTC.

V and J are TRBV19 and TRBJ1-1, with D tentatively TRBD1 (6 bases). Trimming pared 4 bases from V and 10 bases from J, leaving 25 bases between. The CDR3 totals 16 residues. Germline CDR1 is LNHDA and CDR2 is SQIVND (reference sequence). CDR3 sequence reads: CASSRLAPEHVGGAFF. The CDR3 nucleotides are TGTGCCAGTAGTAGGCTTGCGCCGGAACACGTAGGGGGAGCTTTCTTT. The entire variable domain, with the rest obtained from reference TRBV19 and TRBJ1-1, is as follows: DGGITQSPKYLFRKEGQNVTLSCEQNLNHDAMYWYRQDPGQGLRLIYYSQIVNDFQKGDIAEGYSVSREKKESFPLTVTSAQKNPTAFYLCASSRLAPEHVGGAFFGQGTRLTVV.

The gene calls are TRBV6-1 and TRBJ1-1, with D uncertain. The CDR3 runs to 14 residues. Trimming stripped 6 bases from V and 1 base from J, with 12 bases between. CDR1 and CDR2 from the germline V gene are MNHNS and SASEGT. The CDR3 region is CASRGYAGNTEAFF. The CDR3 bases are TGTGCCAGCAGGGGCTATGCAGGGAACACTGAAGCTTTCTTT.

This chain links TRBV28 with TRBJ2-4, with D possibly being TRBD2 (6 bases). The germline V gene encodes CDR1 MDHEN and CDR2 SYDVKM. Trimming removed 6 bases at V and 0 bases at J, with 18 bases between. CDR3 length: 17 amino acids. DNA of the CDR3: TGTGCCAGCAGCAAAGGGGAGGTTGGGATAGCCAAAAACATTCAGTACTTC. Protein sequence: CASSKGEVGIAKNIQYF.

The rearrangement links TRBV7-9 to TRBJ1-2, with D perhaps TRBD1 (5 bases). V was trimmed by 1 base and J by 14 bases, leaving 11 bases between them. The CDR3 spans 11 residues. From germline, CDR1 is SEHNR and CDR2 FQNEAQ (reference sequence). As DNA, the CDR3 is TGTGCCAGCAGCTTAGTGGGGCAGCGAACCTTC. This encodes CASSLVGQRTF.

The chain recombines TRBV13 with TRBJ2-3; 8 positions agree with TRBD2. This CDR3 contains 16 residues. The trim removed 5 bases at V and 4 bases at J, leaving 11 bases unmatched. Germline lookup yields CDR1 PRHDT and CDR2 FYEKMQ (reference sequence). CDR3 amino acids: CASSVSLAGVPDTQYF. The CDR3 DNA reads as TGTGCCAGCAGCGTAAGTCTAGCGGGTGTACCAGATACGCAGTATTTT.

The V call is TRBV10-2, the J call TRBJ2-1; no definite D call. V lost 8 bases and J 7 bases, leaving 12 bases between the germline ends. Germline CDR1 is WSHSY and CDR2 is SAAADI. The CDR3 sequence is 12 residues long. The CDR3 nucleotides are TGCGCCAGCCGCTCGGGTTCTAATGAGCAGTTCTTC. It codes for CASRSGSNEQFF.

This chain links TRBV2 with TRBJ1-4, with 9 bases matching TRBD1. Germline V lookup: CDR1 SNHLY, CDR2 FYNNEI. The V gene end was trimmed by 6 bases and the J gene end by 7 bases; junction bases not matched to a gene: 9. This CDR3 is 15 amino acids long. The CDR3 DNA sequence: TGTGCCAGCAGCAGACAGGGGGTCGGAGGTGAAAAACTGTTTTTT. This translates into CASSRQGVGGEKLFF.

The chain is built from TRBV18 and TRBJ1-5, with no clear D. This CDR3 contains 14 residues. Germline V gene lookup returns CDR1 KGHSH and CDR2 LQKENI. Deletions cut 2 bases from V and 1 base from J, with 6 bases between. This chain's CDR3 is CASSPDLSNQPQHF. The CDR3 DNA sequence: TGTGCCAGCTCACCAGACCTAAGCAATCAGCCCCAGCATTTT.

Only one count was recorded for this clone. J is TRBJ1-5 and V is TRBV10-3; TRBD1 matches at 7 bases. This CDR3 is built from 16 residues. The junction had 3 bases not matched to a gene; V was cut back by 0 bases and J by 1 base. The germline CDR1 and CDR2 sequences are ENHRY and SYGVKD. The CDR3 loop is CAISESGQKSNQPQHF. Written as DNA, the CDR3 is TGTGCCATCAGTGAGTCGGGACAGAAAAGCAATCAGCCCCAGCATTTT.

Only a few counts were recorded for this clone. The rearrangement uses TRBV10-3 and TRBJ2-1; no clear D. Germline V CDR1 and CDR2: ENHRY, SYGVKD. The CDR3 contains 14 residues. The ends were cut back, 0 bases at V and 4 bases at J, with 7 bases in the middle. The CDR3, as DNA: TGTGCCATCAGTGAGTCTGTAGATTACAATGAGCAGTTCTTC. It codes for CAISESVDYNEQFF.

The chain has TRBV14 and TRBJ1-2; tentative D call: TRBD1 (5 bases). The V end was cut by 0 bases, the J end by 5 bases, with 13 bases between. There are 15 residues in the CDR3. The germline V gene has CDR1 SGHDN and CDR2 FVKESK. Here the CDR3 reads CASSQDRGREYGYTF. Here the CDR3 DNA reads TGTGCCAGCAGCCAAGACCGGGGCAGGGAGTATGGCTACACCTTC. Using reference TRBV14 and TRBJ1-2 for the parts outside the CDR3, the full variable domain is EAGVTQFPSHSVIEKGQTVTLRCDPISGHDNLYWYRRVMGKEIKFLLHFVKESKQDESGMPNNRFLAERTGGTYSTLKVQPAELEDSGVYFCASSQDRGREYGYTFGSGTRLTVV.

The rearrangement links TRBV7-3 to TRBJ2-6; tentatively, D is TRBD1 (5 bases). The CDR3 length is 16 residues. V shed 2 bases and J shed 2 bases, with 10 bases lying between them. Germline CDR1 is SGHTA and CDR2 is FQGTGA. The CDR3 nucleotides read TGTGCCAGCAGCTTAGACAGCGCGCCTGGGGCCAACGTCCTGACTTTC. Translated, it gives CASSLDSAPGANVLTF.

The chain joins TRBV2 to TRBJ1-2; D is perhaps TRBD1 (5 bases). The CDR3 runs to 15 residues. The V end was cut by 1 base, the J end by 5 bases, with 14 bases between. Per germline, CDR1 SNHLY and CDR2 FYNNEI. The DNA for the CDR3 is TGTGCCAGCAGTGAAGGCAGGGTCGGAGGGTATGGCTACACCTTC. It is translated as CASSEGRVGGYGYTF.

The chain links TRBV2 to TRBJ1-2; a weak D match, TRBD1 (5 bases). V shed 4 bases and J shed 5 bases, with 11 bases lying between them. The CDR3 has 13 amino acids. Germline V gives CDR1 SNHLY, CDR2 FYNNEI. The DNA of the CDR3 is TGTGCCAGCAGTGGACAGTCCTTTTATGGCTACACCTTC. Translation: CASSGQSFYGYTF.

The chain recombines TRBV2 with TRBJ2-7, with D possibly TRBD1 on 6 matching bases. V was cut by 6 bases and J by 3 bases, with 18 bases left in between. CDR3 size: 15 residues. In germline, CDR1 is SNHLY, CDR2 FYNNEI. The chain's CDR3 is CASSPGQPGGYEQYF. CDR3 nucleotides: TGTGCCAGCAGCCCGGGACAACCTGGGGGCTACGAGCAGTACTTC.

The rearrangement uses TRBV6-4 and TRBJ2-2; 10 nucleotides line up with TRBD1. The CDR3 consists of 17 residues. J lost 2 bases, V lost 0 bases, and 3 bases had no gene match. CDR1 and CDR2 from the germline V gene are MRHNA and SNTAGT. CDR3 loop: CASSDSTGGFNTGELFF. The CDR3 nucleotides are TGTGCCAGCAGTGACTCGACAGGGGGCTTTAACACCGGGGAGCTGTTTTTT.

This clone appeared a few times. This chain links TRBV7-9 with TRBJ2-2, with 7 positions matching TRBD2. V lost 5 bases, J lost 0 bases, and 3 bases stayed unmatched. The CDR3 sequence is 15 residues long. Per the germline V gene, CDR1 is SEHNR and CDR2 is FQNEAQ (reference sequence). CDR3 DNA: TGTGCCAGCAGCCAAACTAGCGCGAACACCGGGGAGCTGTTTTTT. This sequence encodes CASSQTSANTGELFF.

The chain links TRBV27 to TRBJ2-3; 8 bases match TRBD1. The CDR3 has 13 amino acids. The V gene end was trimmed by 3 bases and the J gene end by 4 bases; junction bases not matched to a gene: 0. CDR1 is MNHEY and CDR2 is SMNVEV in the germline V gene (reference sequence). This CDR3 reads CASSFRGPDTQYF. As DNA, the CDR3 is TGTGCCAGCAGTTTCAGGGGGCCAGATACGCAGTATTTT.